These 6 T cell receptor beta chains were all obtained from the same sample, sequenced in a study of blood T cell repertoires in COVID-19. The method was immunoSEQ multiplex PCR; TCRdb's version includes in-frame clones alone and lacks a portion of them. The data contain over 150,000 clones, roughly 80% of them seen just once; the ten biggest clones take up around 7.8%. Sequencing was done on a sample of PBMCs or T cells enriched from blood (not recorded which). All receptors come from a man aged 50-59 years who had recovered from COVID-19.

This rearrangement joins TRBV3-1 (or the pseudogene TRBV3-2) to TRBJ2-5, with TRBD2 matching over 7 bases. CDR1 and CDR2 from the germline V gene are LGHDT and YNNKEL (reference sequence). The CDR3 sequence is 15 residues long. V shed 5 bases, J shed 5 bases, and the junction held 11 bases outside the gene matches. CDR3 residues: CASSFKPGGSETQYF. The CDR3 DNA reads TGTGCCAGCAGCTTTAAGCCCGGGGGGTCGGAGACCCAGTACTTC.

J is TRBJ1-5 and V is TRBV19; a possible D gene is TRBD1 (5 bases). The CDR3 runs to 15 residues. Germline V gene sequence: CDR1 LNHDA, CDR2 SQIVND (reference sequence). V dropped 7 bases and J dropped 7 bases, with 20 bases sitting between them. CDR3 DNA: TGTGCCAGTACCCCAAGAGGAGACAGCAGGCAGCCCCAGCATTTT. It specifies CASTPRGDSRQPQHF.

This clone was recorded a few times. The chain has TRBV5-8 and TRBJ1-2; 7 positions match TRBD1. The junction had 9 bases not matched to a gene; V was cut back by 6 bases and J by 1 base. Germline CDR1 and CDR2: SGHTS and YDEGEE. This CDR3 contains 15 residues. The CDR3 nucleotides are TGTGCCAGCACCCCGGGACAGCTTATTAACTATGGCTACACCTTC. Residues: CASTPGQLINYGYTF.

DNA for the CDR3: TGTGCCAGCAGCGATGACAATACCTACGAGCAGTACTTC. Residues: CASSDDNTYEQYF. This chain links TRBV9 with TRBJ2-7, with D uncertain. V was pared by 3 bases and J by 2 bases, with 9 bases between. The CDR3 loop spans 13 amino acids. The germline V gene has CDR1 SGDLS and CDR2 YYNGEE.

This rearrangement joins TRBV7-9 to TRBJ2-7; D possibly corresponds to TRBD1 (6 bases). Germline V gives CDR1 SEHNR, CDR2 FQNEAQ (reference sequence). V dropped 4 bases and J dropped 1 base, with 17 bases sitting between them. This CDR3 is built from 16 residues. The CDR3 loop reads CASSSKRGQQSYEQYF. The DNA of the CDR3 is TGTGCCAGCAGCTCGAAGCGTGGACAGCAATCCTACGAGCAGTACTTC.

This clone was picked up one time. The V call is TRBV2, the J call TRBJ2-7, with TRBD1 matching over 9 bases. V lost 3 bases, J lost 1 base, and 4 bases stayed unmatched. There are 15 residues in the CDR3. Germline V gene data show CDR1 as SNHLY and CDR2 as FYNNEI. The CDR3 DNA sequence: TGTGCCAGCAGTGATGTTGGGACAGGGTCCTACGAGCAGTACTTC. This codes for CASSDVGTGSYEQYF.